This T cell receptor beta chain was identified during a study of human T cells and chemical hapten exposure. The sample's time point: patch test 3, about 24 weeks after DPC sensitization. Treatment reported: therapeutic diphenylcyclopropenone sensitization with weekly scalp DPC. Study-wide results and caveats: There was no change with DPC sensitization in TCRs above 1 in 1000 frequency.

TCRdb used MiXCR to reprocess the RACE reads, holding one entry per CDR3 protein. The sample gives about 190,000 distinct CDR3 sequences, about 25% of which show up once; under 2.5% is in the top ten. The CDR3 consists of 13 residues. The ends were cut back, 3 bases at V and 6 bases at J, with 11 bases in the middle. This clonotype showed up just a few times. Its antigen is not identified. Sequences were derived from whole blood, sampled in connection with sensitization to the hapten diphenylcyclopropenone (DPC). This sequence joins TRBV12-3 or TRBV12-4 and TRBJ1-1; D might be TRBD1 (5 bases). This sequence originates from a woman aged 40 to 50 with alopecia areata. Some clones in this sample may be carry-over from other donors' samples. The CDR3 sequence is CASSFGASAEAFF. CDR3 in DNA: TGTGCCAGCAGTTTTGGGGCGTCCGCTGAAGCTTTCTTT.